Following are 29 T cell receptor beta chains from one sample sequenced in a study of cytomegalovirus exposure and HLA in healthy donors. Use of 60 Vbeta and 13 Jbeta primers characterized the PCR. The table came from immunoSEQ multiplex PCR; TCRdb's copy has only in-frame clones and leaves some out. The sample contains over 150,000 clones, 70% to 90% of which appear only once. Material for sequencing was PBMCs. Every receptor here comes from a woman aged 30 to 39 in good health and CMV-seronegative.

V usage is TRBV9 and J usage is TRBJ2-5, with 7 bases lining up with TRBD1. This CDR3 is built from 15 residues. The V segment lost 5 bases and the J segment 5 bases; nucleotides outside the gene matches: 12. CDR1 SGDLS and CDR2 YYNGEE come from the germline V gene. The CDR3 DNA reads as TGTGCCAGCAGTCACAACCGGGACAGCCGGGAGACCCAGTACTTC. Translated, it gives CASSHNRDSRETQYF.

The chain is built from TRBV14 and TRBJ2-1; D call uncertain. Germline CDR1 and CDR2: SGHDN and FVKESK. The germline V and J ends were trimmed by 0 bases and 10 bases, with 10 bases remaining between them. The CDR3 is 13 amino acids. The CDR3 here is CASSQDVLMEQFF. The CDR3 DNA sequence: TGTGCCAGCAGCCAAGACGTCCTAATGGAGCAGTTCTTC.

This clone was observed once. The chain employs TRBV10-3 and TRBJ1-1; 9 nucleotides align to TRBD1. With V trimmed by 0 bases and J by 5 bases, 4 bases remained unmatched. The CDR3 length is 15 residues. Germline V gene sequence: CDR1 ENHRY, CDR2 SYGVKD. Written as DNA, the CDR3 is TGTGCCATCAGTGAGTCCGGGACAGGGACTACTGAAGCTTTCTTT. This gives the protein CAISESGTGTTEAFF.

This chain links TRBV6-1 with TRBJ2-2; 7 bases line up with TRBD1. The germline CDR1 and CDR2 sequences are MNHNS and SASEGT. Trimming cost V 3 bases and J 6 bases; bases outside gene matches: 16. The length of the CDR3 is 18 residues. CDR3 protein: CASSDTLRTGSAAGELFF. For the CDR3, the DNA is TGTGCCAGCAGTGACACCCTCCGGACAGGCTCCGCGGCCGGGGAGCTGTTTTTT.

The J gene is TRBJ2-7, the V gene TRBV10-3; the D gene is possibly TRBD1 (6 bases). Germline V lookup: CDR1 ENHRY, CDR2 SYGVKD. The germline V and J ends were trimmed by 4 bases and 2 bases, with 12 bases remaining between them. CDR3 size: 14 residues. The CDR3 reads CAISGWTATYEQYF. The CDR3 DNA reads TGTGCCATCAGTGGATGGACAGCTACCTACGAGCAGTACTTC.

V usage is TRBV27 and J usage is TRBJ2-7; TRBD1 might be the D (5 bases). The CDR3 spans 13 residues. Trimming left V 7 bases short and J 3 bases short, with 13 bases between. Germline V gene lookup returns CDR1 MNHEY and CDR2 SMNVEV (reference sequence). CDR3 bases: TGTGCCAGCAAGGGGCAGGGTTTCTACGAGCAGTACTTC. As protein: CASKGQGFYEQYF.

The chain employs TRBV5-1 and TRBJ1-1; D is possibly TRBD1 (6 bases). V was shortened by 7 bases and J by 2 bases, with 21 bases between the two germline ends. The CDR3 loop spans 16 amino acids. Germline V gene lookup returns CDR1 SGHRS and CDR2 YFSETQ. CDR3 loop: CASSLTGPTGNTEAFF. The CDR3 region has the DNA TGCGCCAGCTCCCTGACAGGTCCAACAGGCAACACTGAAGCTTTCTTT.

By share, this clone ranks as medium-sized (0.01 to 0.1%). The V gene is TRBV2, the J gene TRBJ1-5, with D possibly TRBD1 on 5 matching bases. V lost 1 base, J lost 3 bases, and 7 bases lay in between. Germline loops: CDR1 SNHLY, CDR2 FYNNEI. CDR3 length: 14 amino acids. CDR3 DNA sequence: TGTGCCAGCAGTGAAGTACAGGTCAATCAGCCCCAGCATTTT. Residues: CASSEVQVNQPQHF.

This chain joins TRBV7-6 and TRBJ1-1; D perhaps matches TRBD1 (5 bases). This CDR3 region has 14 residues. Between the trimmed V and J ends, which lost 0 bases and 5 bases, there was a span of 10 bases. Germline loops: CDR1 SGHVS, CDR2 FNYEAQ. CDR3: CASSLAPGKTEAFF. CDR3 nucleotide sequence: TGTGCCAGCAGCTTAGCCCCAGGGAAGACTGAAGCTTTCTTT.

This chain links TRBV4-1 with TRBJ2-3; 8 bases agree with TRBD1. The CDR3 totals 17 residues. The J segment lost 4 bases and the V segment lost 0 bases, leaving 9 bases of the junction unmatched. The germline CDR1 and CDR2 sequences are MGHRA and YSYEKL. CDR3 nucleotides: TGCGCCAGCAGCCAAGATGGGAGCAGGGGGCTGGCAGATACGCAGTATTTT. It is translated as CASSQDGSRGLADTQYF.

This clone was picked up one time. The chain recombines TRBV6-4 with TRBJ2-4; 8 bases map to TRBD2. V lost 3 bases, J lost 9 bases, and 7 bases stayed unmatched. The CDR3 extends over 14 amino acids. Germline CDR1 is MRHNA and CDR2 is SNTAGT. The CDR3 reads CASSEIAGLGIQYF. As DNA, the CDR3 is TGTGCCAGCAGTGAGATAGCGGGACTGGGCATTCAGTACTTC.

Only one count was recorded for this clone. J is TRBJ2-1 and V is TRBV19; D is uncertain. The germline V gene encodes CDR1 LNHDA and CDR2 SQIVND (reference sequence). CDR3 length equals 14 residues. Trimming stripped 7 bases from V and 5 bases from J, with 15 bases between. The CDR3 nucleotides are TGTGCCAGTAACGCCCGCGGCAGTAACAATGAGCAGTTCTTC. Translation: CASNARGSNNEQFF. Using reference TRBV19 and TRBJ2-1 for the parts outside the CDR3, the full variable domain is DGGITQSPKYLFRKEGQNVTLSCEQNLNHDAMYWYRQDPGQGLRLIYYSQIVNDFQKGDIAEGYSVSREKKESFPLTVTSAQKNPTAFYLCASNARGSNNEQFFGPGTRLTVL.

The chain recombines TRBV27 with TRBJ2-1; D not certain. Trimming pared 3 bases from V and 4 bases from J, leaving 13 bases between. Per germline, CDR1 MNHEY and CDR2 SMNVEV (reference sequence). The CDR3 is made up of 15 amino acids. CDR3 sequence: CASSFSGAFYNEQFF. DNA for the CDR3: TGTGCCAGCAGTTTTTCCGGAGCCTTTTACAATGAGCAGTTCTTC.

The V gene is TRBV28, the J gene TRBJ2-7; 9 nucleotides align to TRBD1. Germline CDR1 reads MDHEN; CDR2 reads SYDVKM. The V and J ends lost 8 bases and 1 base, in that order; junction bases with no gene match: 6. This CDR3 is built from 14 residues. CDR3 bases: TGTGCCAGCTACGGACAGGGGTCTTCCTACGAGCAGTACTTC. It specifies CASYGQGSSYEQYF.

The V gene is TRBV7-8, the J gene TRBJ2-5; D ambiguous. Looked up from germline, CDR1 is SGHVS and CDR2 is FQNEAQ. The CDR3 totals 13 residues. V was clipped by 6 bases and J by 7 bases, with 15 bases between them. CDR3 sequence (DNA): TGTGCCAGCAGAGGTCTAGGTTTAGGGACCCAGTACTTC. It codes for CASRGLGLGTQYF.

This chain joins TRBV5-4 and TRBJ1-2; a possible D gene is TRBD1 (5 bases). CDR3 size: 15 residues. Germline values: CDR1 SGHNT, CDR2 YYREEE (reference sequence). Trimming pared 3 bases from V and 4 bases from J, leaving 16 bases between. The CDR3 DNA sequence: TGTGCCAGCAGCTCAGCACTCAGGGACTCCTATGGCTACACCTTC. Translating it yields CASSSALRDSYGYTF.

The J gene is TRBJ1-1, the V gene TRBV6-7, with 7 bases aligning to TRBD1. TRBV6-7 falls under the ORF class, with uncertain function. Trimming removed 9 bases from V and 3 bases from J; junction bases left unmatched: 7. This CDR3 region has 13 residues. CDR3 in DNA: TGTGCCAGAGACAGGGAGAGGTACACTGAAGCTTTCTTT. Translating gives CARDRERYTEAFF.

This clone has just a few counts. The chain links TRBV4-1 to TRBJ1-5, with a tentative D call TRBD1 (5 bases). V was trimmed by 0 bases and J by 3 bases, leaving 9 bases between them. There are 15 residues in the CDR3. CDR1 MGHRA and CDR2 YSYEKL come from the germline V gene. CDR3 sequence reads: CASSQDRGFNQPQHF. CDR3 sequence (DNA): TGCGCCAGCAGCCAAGATAGGGGATTCAATCAGCCCCAGCATTTT.

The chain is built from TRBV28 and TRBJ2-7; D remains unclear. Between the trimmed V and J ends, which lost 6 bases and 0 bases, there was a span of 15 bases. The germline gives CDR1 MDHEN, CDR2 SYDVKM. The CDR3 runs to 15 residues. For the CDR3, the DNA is TGTGCCAGCAGAATTGGCGGAGAGAGCTCCTACGAGCAGTACTTC. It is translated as CASRIGGESSYEQYF.

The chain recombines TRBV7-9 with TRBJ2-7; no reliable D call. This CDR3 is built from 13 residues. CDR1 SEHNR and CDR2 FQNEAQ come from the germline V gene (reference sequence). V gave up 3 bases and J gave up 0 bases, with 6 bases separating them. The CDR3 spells CASSFVPSYEQYF. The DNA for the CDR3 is TGTGCCAGCAGCTTCGTTCCCTCCTACGAGCAGTACTTC.

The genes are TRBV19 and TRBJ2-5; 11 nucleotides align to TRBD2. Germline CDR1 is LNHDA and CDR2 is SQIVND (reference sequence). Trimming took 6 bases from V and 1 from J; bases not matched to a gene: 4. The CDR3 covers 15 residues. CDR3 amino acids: CASRRTSGGQETQYF. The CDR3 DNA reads TGTGCCAGTAGACGAACTAGCGGGGGCCAAGAGACCCAGTACTTC.

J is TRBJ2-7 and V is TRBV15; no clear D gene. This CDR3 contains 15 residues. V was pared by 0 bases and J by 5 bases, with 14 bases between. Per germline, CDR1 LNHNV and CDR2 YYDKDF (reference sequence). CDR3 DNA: TGTGCCACCAGCAGAGAAGATTGGGCGTCGAACGAGCAGTACTTC. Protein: CATSREDWASNEQYF.

The CDR3 region is CASSIGQALQYEQYF. The CDR3, as DNA: TGTGCCAGCAGTATCGGACAGGCTCTGCAATACGAGCAGTACTTC. The chain employs TRBV27 and TRBJ2-7; TRBD1 aligns across 7 bases. Per germline, CDR1 MNHEY and CDR2 SMNVEV (reference sequence). Unmatched junction bases numbered 11, after V lost 5 bases and J lost 4 bases. The CDR3 loop spans 15 amino acids.

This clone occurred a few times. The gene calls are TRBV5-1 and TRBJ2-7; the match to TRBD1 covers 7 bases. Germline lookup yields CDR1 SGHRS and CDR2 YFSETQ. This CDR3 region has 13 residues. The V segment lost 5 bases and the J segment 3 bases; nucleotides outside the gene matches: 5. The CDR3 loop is CASSADRNYEQYF. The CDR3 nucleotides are TGCGCCAGCAGTGCGGACAGGAACTACGAGCAGTACTTC. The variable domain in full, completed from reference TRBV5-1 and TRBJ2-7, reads KAGVTQTPRYLIKTRGQQVTLSCSPISGHRSVSWYQQTPGQGLQFLFEYFSETQRNKGNFPGRFSGRQFSNSRSEMNVSTLELGDSALYLCASSADRNYEQYFGPGTRLTVT.

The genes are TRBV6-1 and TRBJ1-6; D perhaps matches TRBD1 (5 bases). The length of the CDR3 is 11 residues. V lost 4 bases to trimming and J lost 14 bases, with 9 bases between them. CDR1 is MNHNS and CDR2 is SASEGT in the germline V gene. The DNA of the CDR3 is TGTGCCAGCAGTGGACAGTTTTCCCTCCACTTT. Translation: CASSGQFSLHF.

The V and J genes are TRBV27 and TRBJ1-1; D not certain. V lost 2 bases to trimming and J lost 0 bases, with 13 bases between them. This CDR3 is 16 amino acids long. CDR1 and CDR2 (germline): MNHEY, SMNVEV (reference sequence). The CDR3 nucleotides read TGTGCCAGCAGTTTAGGGCAGCCTATACTGAACACTGAAGCTTTCTTT. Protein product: CASSLGQPILNTEAFF.

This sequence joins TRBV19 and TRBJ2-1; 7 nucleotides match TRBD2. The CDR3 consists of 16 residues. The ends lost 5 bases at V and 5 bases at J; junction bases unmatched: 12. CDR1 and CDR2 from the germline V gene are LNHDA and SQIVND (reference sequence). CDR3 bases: TGTGCCAGTAGTCCCCTAGGACTAGAAGGCCACAATGAGCAGTTCTTC. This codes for CASSPLGLEGHNEQFF.

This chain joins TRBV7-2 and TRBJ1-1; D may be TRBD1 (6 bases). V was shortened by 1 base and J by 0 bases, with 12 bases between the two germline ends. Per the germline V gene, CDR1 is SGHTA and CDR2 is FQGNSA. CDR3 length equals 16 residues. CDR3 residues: CASSLVPQGMNTEAFF. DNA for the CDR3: TGTGCCAGCAGCTTAGTCCCACAGGGCATGAACACTGAAGCTTTCTTT. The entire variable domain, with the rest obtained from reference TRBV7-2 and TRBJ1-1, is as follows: GAGVSQSPSNKVTEKGKDVELRCDPISGHTALYWYRQSLGQGLEFLIYFQGNSAPDKSGLPSDRFSAERTGGSVSTLTIQRTQQEDSAVYLCASSLVPQGMNTEAFFGQGTRLTVV.

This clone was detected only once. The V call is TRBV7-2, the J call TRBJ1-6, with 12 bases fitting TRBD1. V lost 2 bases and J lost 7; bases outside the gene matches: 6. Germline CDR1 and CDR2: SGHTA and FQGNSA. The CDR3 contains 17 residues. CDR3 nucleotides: TGTGCCAGCAGCTTAAGGGGACAGGGGGCAAAGAATTCACCCCTCCACTTT. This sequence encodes CASSLRGQGAKNSPLHF.